The 17 T cell receptor beta chains reported below all come from one sample, sequenced in a study of CD8+CD57+ T cells in acquired aplastic anemia. Whoever was chosen for sequencing had shown CD8+CD57+ cell expansion by flow cytometry. TCR beta VDJ and CDR3 profiles were obtained from a genomic DNA template. MiXCR, applied by TCRdb to the reads, yields one record per CDR3 protein. The sample lists 150,000 to 200,000 distinct CDR3 sequences, approximately 50% seen once, with around a tenth in the top ten. Sequenced material: sorted CD4+, CD8+, or CD8+CD57+ T cells (not recorded which) from PBMCs. The source is a human donor with aplastic anemia.

The chain recombines TRBV7-6 with TRBJ2-2, with 7 bases aligning to TRBD2. This CDR3 has 14 residues. V shed 6 bases and J 6 bases; nucleotides not matched to a gene: 7. Germline lookup yields CDR1 SGHVS and CDR2 FNYEAQ. CDR3 nucleotide sequence: TGTGCCAGCAGTGAGGTGGCGGGGGCCGGGGAGCTGTTTTTT. Protein sequence: CASSEVAGAGELFF. The full variable domain, completed using reference TRBV7-6 and TRBJ2-2, is GAGVSQSPRYKVTKRGQDVALRCDPISGHVSLYWYRQALGQGPEFLTYFNYEAQQDKSGLPNDRFSAERPEGSISTLTIQRTEQRDSAMYRCASSEVAGAGELFFGEGSRLTVL.

This clonotype occurred many times. This rearrangement joins TRBV5-5 to TRBJ2-1; D gene unclear. The CDR3 covers 11 residues. The V and J ends lost 0 bases and 12 bases respectively, with 7 bases between them. Germline V lookup: CDR1 SGHKS, CDR2 YYEKEE (reference sequence). The CDR3 nucleotides read TGTGCCAGCAGCTTGGAACGGGTGCAGTTCTTC. This codes for CASSLERVQFF.

At least ten counts were recorded for this clonotype. CDR3 residues: CASSRGTGVGTEAFF. CDR3 nucleotides: TGCGCCAGCAGCCGAGGGACAGGGGTCGGCACTGAAGCTTTCTTT. The rearrangement links TRBV5-1 to TRBJ1-1, with 10 bases fitting TRBD1. Trimming took 4 bases from V and 4 from J; bases not matched to a gene: 7. The CDR3 covers 15 residues. Germline CDR1 is SGHRS and CDR2 is YFSETQ. The whole variable domain, filled in from reference TRBV5-1 and TRBJ1-1, reads KAGVTQTPRYLIKTRGQQVTLSCSPISGHRSVSWYQQTPGQGLQFLFEYFSETQRNKGNFPGRFSGRQFSNSRSEMNVSTLELGDSALYLCASSRGTGVGTEAFFGQGTRLTVV.

This clonotype appeared a few times. V is TRBV5-5 and J is TRBJ1-5, with D maybe TRBD1 (5 bases). The V end lost 3 bases, the J end lost 7 bases, and 17 bases lay between the germline ends. In germline, CDR1 is SGHKS, CDR2 YYEKEE (reference sequence). The CDR3 has 15 residues. CDR3 amino acids: CASSSGGGPWQPQHF. The CDR3 nucleotides read TGTGCCAGCAGCTCGGGGGGGGGTCCTTGGCAGCCCCAGCATTTT.

This clonotype was counted ten times or more. J is TRBJ1-2 and V is TRBV24-1; TRBD1 might be the D (5 bases). This CDR3 has 17 amino acids. Germline loops: CDR1 KGHDR, CDR2 SFDVKD. The V gene lost 5 bases and the J gene lost 5 bases, with 23 bases spanning the gap. This CDR3 is CATSANQQQGSIYGYTF. The CDR3 DNA reads TGTGCCACCAGTGCGAACCAACAGCAGGGATCAATTTATGGCTACACCTTC.

V and J are TRBV5-1 and TRBJ1-2, with D unclear. This CDR3 is 14 amino acids long. Per germline, CDR1 SGHRS and CDR2 YFSETQ. V was pared by 5 bases and J by 3 bases, with 14 bases between. CDR3 in amino acids: CASRSTDGDYGYTF. The CDR3 DNA follows: TGCGCCAGCAGATCGACGGACGGGGACTATGGCTACACCTTC.

V and J are TRBV7-9 and TRBJ2-7; no firm D call. In germline, CDR1 is SEHNR, CDR2 FQNEAQ (reference sequence). Trimming stripped 5 bases from V and 6 bases from J, with 11 bases between. The CDR3 runs to 12 residues. The CDR3: CASSPGPGEQYF. Here the CDR3 DNA reads TGTGCCAGCAGCCCCGGGCCTGGCGAGCAGTACTTC.

This clonotype was observed at least ten times. The rearrangement links TRBV6-1 to TRBJ2-6; possible D gene TRBD2, 5 bases. V was clipped by 0 bases and J by 3 bases, with 6 bases between them. From germline, CDR1 is MNHNS and CDR2 SASEGT. This CDR3 spans 15 amino acids. The CDR3, as DNA: TGTGCCAGCAGTGAAGCGGGGAGTGGGGCCAACGTCCTGACTTTC. It yields the protein CASSEAGSGANVLTF.

The chain links TRBV24-1 to TRBJ2-5, with 7 nucleotides matching TRBD1. J was trimmed by 1 base and V by 5 bases; bases with no gene match: 9. The CDR3 is 16 residues long. Germline-derived CDR1 and CDR2 are KGHDR and SFDVKD. As DNA, the CDR3 is TGTGCCACCAGTGGGGTCGACAGGGTGGGCCAAGAGACCCAGTACTTC. It yields the protein CATSGVDRVGQETQYF.

V and J are TRBV11-1 and TRBJ2-3; 7 bases are shared with TRBD2. V shed 1 base and J 3 bases; nucleotides not matched to a gene: 10. This CDR3 is 17 amino acids long. Germline V gives CDR1 SGHAT, CDR2 FQDESV (reference sequence). The chain's CDR3 is CASSLGASGARTDTQYF. The CDR3, as DNA: TGTGCCAGCAGCTTAGGCGCTAGCGGAGCTCGGACAGATACGCAGTATTTT.

The V and J genes are TRBV24-1 and TRBJ2-5; 15 bases align to TRBD2. Looked up from germline, CDR1 is KGHDR and CDR2 is SFDVKD. The trim removed 2 bases at V and 5 bases at J, leaving 2 bases unmatched. The CDR3 consists of 16 residues. CDR3 region: CATSDSGTSGRETQYF. Here the CDR3 DNA reads TGTGCCACCAGTGATTCGGGGACTAGCGGGAGGGAGACCCAGTACTTC.

The chain combines TRBV10-3 with TRBJ2-3; either TRBD1 or TRBD2 may fit D (5 bases each). Germline CDR1 is ENHRY and CDR2 is SYGVKD. The ends were cut back, 5 bases at V and 0 bases at J, with 9 bases in the middle. The CDR3 consists of 14 residues. CDR3 nucleotide sequence: TGTGCCATCAGTATGAGGGGAAGCACAGATACGCAGTATTTT. Translation: CAISMRGSTDTQYF.

With respect to this clonotype: This may stem from a read error, because a much larger clone lies one nucleotide away. This CDR3 is missing its conserved last phenylalanine or tryptophan, likely due to a read error. The chain joins TRBV2 to TRBJ2-3, with TRBD2 matching over 15 bases. V lost 6 bases, J lost 5 bases, and 3 bases stayed unmatched. CDR3 length: 15 residues. From germline, CDR1 is SNHLY and CDR2 FYNNEI. The CDR3 loop reads CASSSGLAGGDTQYL. The CDR3 coding sequence is TGTGCCAGCAGCTCGGGACTAGCGGGAGGAGATACGCAGTATCTT.

This clonotype was seen just once. One junction end disagrees with the germline gene, perhaps due to a read error. The chain carries TRBV2 and TRBJ2-7; D possibly corresponds to TRBD1 (5 bases). This CDR3 has 13 residues. Germline CDR1 and CDR2: SNHLY and FYNNEI. CDR3 sequence (DNA): TGTGCAAGCAGTGCGGACACAAACTACGAGCAGTACTTC. Residues: CASSADTNYEQYF.

The chain recombines TRBV11-2 with TRBJ1-4; no definite D call. The ends were cut back, 6 bases at V and 0 bases at J, with 17 bases in the middle. The CDR3 consists of 17 residues. CDR1 and CDR2 from the germline V gene are SGHAT and FQNNGV. CDR3 loop: CASSVFPEAATNEKLFF. As DNA, the CDR3 is TGTGCCAGCAGTGTCTTCCCTGAGGCTGCAACTAATGAAAAACTGTTTTTT.

The chain is built from TRBV5-1 and TRBJ2-3; 8 bases align to TRBD2. J was trimmed by 5 bases and V by 0 bases; bases with no gene match: 8. The germline gives CDR1 SGHRS, CDR2 YFSETQ. This CDR3 has 16 amino acids. In DNA form, the CDR3 reads TGCGCCAGCAGCTTGGGGACTAGCAGTTCTGGAGATACGCAGTATTTT. This translates into CASSLGTSSSGDTQYF.

This clonotype was detected only once. The rearrangement uses TRBV25-1 and TRBJ2-2, with D uncertain. From germline, CDR1 is MGHDK and CDR2 SYGVNS. Trimming pared 3 bases from V and 3 bases from J, leaving 8 bases between. The CDR3 length is 14 residues. The CDR3, as DNA: TGTGCCAGCAGTGATGGTACGCACACCGGGGAGCTGTTTTTT. Translation gives CASSDGTHTGELFF.